One sample yielded the 16 T cell receptor beta chains listed below, sequenced in a study of shared clonotypes between healthy human individuals. Here immunoSEQ multiplex PCR was the method, and the copy in TCRdb shows in-frame clones only, minus some. The profile shows 780,000 or so clones, over 55% of them singletons. Sequenced: memory CD4+ T cells sorted from blood. Subset specified: CD45RA-negative fraction. The source of these receptors is a woman aged 25 to 39 in good health.

This chain connects TRBV6-6 to TRBJ2-5; 9 bases line up with TRBD1. This CDR3 comprises 13 residues. The J segment lost 3 bases and the V segment lost 6 bases, leaving 2 bases of the junction unmatched. Germline V gene data show CDR1 as MNHNY and CDR2 as SVGAGI (reference sequence). The CDR3 DNA reads as TGTGCCAGCAGACAGGGGGCAGAAGAGACCCAGTACTTC. It encodes CASRQGAEETQYF.

This clone was observed a single time. The chain has TRBV30 and TRBJ2-1, with 7 positions matching TRBD2. V was pared by 1 base and J by 10 bases, with 19 bases of the junction left unmatched. Per the germline V gene, CDR1 is GTSNPN and CDR2 is SVGIG (reference sequence). This CDR3 spans 17 amino acids. CDR3: CAWSEPRSGRLVGEQFF. Written as DNA, the CDR3 is TGTGCCTGGAGTGAACCGCGTAGCGGGCGTCTGGTTGGGGAGCAGTTCTTC.

This clone has only a few counts. The gene calls are TRBV9 and TRBJ1-4; 7 bases match TRBD1. Germline-derived CDR1 and CDR2 are SGDLS and YYNGEE. The CDR3 spans 16 residues. J was trimmed by 6 bases and V by 3 bases; bases with no gene match: 11. CDR3 residues: CASSGTRGQSHEKLFF. The CDR3 bases are TGTGCCAGCAGCGGTACCCGGGGACAGTCGCATGAAAAACTGTTTTTT.

This clone was recorded only once. V and J are TRBV2 and TRBJ1-5; D gene unclear. The V gene's germline CDR1 is SNHLY and CDR2 FYNNEI. Trimming removed 7 bases at V and 6 bases at J, with 13 bases between. The CDR3 loop spans 13 amino acids. CDR3 sequence (DNA): TGTGCCAGCAAAGATGCGGGGAGTCAGCCCCAGCATTTT. As protein: CASKDAGSQPQHF. The full variable domain, its missing parts supplied by reference TRBV2 and TRBJ1-5, is EPEVTQTPSHQVTQMGQEVILRCVPISNHLYFYWYRQILGQKVEFLVSFYNNEISEKSEIFDDQFSVERPDGSNFTLKIRSTKLEDSAMYFCASKDAGSQPQHFGDGTRLSIL.

This clone was detected a few times. The chain employs TRBV9 and TRBJ1-2; D might be TRBD1 (6 bases). Trimming removed 0 bases at V and 7 bases at J, with 16 bases between. Germline loops: CDR1 SGDLS, CDR2 YYNGEE. This CDR3 has 15 amino acids. The DNA for the CDR3 is TGTGCCAGCAGCGTAGCTGAGGGGGGATTATTTGGCTACACCTTC. Protein: CASSVAEGGLFGYTF.

The rearrangement links TRBV19 to TRBJ1-1; the match to TRBD1 covers 8 bases. The V segment lost 6 bases and the J segment 0 bases; nucleotides outside the gene matches: 12. CDR3 length equals 17 residues. Germline values: CDR1 LNHDA, CDR2 SQIVND (reference sequence). The CDR3 region has the DNA TGTGCCAGTAGACCCGGACAGGGCAGGTGGGTGAACACTGAAGCTTTCTTT. The encoded protein is CASRPGQGRWVNTEAFF.

The CDR3 DNA reads TGCGCCAGCAGCAAAGGCTGGGACGAATTAGATCCAGATACGCAGTATTTT. This translates into CASSKGWDELDPDTQYF. The chain carries TRBV5-1 and TRBJ2-3; D possibly matches TRBD1 or TRBD2 (5 bases each). With 4 bases removed from V and 4 bases from J, the gap between germline ends came to 22 bases. The CDR3 has 17 residues. Germline V gene sequence: CDR1 SGHRS, CDR2 YFSETQ.

The V and J genes are TRBV4-2 and TRBJ2-1; TRBD2 is a possible D gene (5 bases). The ends were cut back, 1 base at V and 4 bases at J, with 11 bases in the middle. Germline V lookup: CDR1 LGHNA, CDR2 YNFKEQ. CDR3 length equals 15 residues. The CDR3 DNA sequence: TGTGCCAGCAGCCAAGGGAGCGGAGTTTACAATGAGCAGTTCTTC. Translating it yields CASSQGSGVYNEQFF.

This rearrangement joins TRBV19 to TRBJ2-7; D gene uncertain. CDR1 and CDR2 from the germline V gene are LNHDA and SQIVND (reference sequence). The CDR3 length is 14 residues. Between the trimmed V and J ends, which lost 5 bases and 2 bases, there was a span of 13 bases. CDR3 sequence reads: CASSPEVGPYEQYF. CDR3 DNA: TGTGCCAGTAGTCCCGAGGTCGGACCCTACGAGCAGTACTTC.

The chain carries TRBV18 and TRBJ1-1, with D uncertain. The CDR3 loop spans 14 amino acids. V lost 3 bases, J lost 7 bases, and 15 bases lay in between. Germline assignment: CDR1 KGHSH and CDR2 LQKENI. The CDR3 here is CASSPIPDGIEAFF. Here the CDR3 DNA reads TGTGCCAGCTCACCTATACCGGACGGCATTGAAGCTTTCTTT.

This chain joins TRBV6-5 and TRBJ2-1; a possible D gene is TRBD2 (7 bases). The germline V gene encodes CDR1 MNHEY and CDR2 SVGAGI. CDR3 length: 13 residues. Trimming left V 7 bases short and J 9 bases short, with 16 bases between. The CDR3 DNA reads TGTGCCAGCACCACAGGGACTACCTCTGAGCAGTTCTTC. Encoded protein: CASTTGTTSEQFF.

The chain joins TRBV5-8 to TRBJ1-5, with 7 bases fitting TRBD1. This CDR3 comprises 15 residues. From germline, CDR1 is SGHTS and CDR2 YDEGEE. The trim removed 3 bases at V and 3 bases at J, leaving 6 bases unmatched. In nucleotides, the CDR3 is TGTGCCAGCAGCTGGATGACAGGGAACAATCAGCCCCAGCATTTT. This translates into CASSWMTGNNQPQHF.

The rearrangement uses TRBV4-1 and TRBJ1-4, with TRBD1 as a possible D gene (5 bases). V lost 4 bases and J lost 5, with 11 bases in between. This CDR3 spans 14 amino acids. Germline V lookup: CDR1 MGHRA, CDR2 YSYEKL. The CDR3: CASSPRQINEKLFF. The CDR3 nucleotides read TGCGCCAGCAGCCCGAGACAGATAAATGAAAAACTGTTTTTT.

This clone was counted once. The chain joins TRBV5-1 to TRBJ2-5; TRBD1 matches at 9 bases. J was trimmed by 2 bases and V by 4 bases; bases with no gene match: 3. CDR1 SGHRS and CDR2 YFSETQ come from the germline V gene. CDR3 length: 14 amino acids. CDR3 DNA: TGCGCCAGCAGCCAAGGACAGGGGCAAGAGACCCAGTACTTC. Amino acid sequence: CASSQGQGQETQYF.

V usage is TRBV6-1 and J usage is TRBJ2-1; D tentatively reads TRBD1 or TRBD2 (5 bases each). This CDR3 region has 16 residues. Deletions cut 4 bases from V and 7 bases from J, with 20 bases between. Germline lookup yields CDR1 MNHNS and CDR2 SASEGT. CDR3 protein: CASSASGTLMGNEQFF. For the CDR3, the DNA is TGTGCCAGCAGTGCCTCCGGGACCCTGATGGGTAATGAGCAGTTCTTC.

V gene TRBV9 combines with J gene TRBJ2-1; tentative D call: TRBD2 (6 bases). The CDR3 consists of 15 residues. Per the germline V gene, CDR1 is SGDLS and CDR2 is YYNGEE. V was clipped by 2 bases and J by 7 bases, with 16 bases between them. CDR3 sequence: CASSVRLGDSNEQFF. Here the CDR3 DNA reads TGTGCCAGCAGCGTCCGACTAGGCGATTCTAATGAGCAGTTCTTC.